The sample holds many counts of the clone carrying this TCR beta chain. This record comes from a study of T cells of healthy individuals. Trimming pared 8 bases from V and 0 bases from J, leaving 14 bases between. The CDR3 sequence is 16 residues long. Germline CDR1 reads MGHDK; CDR2 reads SYGVNS. TCRdb used MiXCR to reprocess the 5' RACE reads, holding one entry per CDR3 protein. The sample shows 63,000 or so distinct CDR3 sequences, roughly 17% of them seen only once. The rearrangement uses TRBV25-1 and TRBJ2-6; D not resolved. This sequence originates from a human donor in good health. The CDR3 here is CASGDEDLSGANVLTF. The CDR3 bases are TGTGCCAGCGGCGACGAGGACCTCTCTGGGGCCAACGTCCTGACTTTC.